This T cell receptor (beta chain) was documented in a study of Graves' ophthalmopathy and Graves' hyperthyroidism. For the study at large: The collection of peripheral blood took place at initial diagnosis, before any treatment. Study-level points and caveats: Blood also carried most expanded thyroid clonotypes exceeding 0.001 frequency.

This CDR3 spans 14 amino acids. Germline-derived CDR1 and CDR2 are MDHEN and SYDVKM. V was pared by 4 bases and J by 4 bases, with 6 bases of the junction left unmatched. Lactation, pregnancy, uncontrolled infections and other autoimmune diseases were all grounds for excluding patients. This clonotype showed up just a few times. Its antigen is undetermined. Scientists amplified the TCR beta CDR3 regions from RNA transcripts. RT-PCR in the first round used HTBI primers; a second-round multiplex PCR followed. One entry per CDR3 protein, called by TCRdb with MiXCR from the multiplex PCR reads. The repertoire holds a few hundred thousand distinct CDR3 sequences, with around 18% as singletons.

The sequencing input was peripheral blood. The source is a woman under 30 with Graves' ophthalmopathy. The chain recombines TRBV28 with TRBJ1-2; 7 nucleotides line up with TRBD1. CDR3 bases: TGTGCCAGCAGTTCTACAGGGGCCTCCTATGGCTACACCTTC. It specifies CASSSTGASYGYTF.